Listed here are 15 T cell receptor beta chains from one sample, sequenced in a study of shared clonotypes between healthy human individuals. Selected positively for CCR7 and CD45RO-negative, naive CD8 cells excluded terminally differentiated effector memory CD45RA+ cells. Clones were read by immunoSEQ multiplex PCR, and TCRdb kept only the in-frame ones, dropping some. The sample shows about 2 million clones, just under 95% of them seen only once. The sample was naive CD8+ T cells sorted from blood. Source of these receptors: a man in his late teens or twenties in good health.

The chain's CDR3 is CAWSWEDSEAFF. CDR3 sequence (DNA): TGTGCCTGGAGTTGGGAGGACAGTGAAGCTTTCTTT. The chain employs TRBV30 and TRBJ1-1, with D possibly matching TRBD1 (6 bases). Germline-derived CDR1 and CDR2 are GTSNPN and SVGIG (reference sequence). This CDR3 has 12 amino acids. Deletions cut 2 bases from V and 7 bases from J, with 11 bases between.

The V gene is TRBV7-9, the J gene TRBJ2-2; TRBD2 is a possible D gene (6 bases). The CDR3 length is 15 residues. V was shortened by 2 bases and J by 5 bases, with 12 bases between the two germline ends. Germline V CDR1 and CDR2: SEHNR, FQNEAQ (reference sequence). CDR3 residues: CASSLSTGETGELFF. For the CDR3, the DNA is TGTGCCAGCAGCTTATCAACGGGAGAAACCGGGGAGCTGTTTTTT.

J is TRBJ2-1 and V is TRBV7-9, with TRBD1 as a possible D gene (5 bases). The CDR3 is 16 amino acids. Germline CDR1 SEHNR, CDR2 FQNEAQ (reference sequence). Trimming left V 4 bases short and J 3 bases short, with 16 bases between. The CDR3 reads CASSSPLGHRYNEQFF. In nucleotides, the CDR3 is TGTGCCAGCAGCTCCCCCCTTGGACACCGCTACAATGAGCAGTTCTTC.

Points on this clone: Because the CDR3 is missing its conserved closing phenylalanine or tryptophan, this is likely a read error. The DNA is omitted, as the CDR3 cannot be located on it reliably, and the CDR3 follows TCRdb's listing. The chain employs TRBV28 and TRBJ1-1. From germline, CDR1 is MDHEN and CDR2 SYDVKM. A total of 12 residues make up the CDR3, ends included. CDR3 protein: CASSFPPGLPSR.

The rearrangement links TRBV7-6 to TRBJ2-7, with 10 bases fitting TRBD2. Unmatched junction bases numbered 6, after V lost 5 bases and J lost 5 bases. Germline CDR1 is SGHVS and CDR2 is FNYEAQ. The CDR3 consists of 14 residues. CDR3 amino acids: CASSRGLASHEQYF. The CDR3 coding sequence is TGTGCCAGCAGCAGGGGACTAGCGTCCCACGAGCAGTACTTC.

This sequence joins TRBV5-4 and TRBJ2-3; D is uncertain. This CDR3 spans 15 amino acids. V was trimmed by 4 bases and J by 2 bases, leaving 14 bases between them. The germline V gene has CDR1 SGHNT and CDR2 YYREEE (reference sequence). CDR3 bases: TGTGCCAGCAGCCCCACTCCATCTTTCACAGATACGCAGTATTTT. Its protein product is CASSPTPSFTDTQYF.

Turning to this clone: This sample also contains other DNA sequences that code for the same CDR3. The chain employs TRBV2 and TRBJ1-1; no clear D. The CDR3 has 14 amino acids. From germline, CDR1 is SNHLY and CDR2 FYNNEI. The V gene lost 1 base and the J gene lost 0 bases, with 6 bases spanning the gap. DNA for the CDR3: TGTGCCAGCAGTGAAGGGCAGCTGAACACTGAAGCTTTCTTT. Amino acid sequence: CASSEGQLNTEAFF.

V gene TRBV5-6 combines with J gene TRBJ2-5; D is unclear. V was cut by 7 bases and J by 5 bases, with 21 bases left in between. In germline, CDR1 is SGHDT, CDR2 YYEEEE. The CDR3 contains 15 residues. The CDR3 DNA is TGTGCCAGCGGGTTGGTGGGGTTAGGAGATGAGACCCAGTACTTC. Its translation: CASGLVGLGDETQYF.

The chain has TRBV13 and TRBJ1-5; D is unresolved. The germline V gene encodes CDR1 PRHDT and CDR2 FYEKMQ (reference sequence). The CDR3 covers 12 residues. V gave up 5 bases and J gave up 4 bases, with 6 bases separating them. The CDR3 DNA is TGTGCCAGCAGCGTAGTAAATCAGCCCCAGCATTTT. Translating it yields CASSVVNQPQHF. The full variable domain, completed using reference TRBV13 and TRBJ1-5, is AAGVIQSPRHLIKEKRETATLKCYPIPRHDTVYWYQQGPGQDPQFLISFYEKMQSDKGSIPDRFSAQQFSDYHSELNMSSLELGDSALYFCASSVVNQPQHFGDGTRLSIL.

This chain's CDR3 is CAISGDNEQFF. As DNA, the CDR3 is TGTGCCATCAGTGGCGACAATGAGCAGTTCTTC. This chain uses TRBV10-3 with TRBJ2-1; no reliable D call. Germline CDR1 is ENHRY and CDR2 is SYGVKD. This CDR3 is built from 11 residues. V dropped 4 bases and J dropped 5 bases, with 3 bases sitting between them.

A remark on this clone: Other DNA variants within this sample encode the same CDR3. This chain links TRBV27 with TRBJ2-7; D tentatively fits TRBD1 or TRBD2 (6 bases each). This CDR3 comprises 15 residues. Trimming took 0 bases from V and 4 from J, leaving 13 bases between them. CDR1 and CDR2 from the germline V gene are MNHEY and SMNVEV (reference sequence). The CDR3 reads CASSLSGGGLYEQYF. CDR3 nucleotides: TGTGCCAGCAGTTTATCCGGAGGGGGTTTATACGAGCAGTACTTC.

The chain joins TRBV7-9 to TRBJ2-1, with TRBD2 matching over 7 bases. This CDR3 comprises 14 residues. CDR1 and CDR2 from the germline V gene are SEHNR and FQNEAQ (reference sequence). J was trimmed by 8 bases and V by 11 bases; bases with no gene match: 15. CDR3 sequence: CAFAGAGTNDEQFF. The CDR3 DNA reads TGTGCCTTCGCCGGAGCGGGAACGAACGATGAGCAGTTCTTC.

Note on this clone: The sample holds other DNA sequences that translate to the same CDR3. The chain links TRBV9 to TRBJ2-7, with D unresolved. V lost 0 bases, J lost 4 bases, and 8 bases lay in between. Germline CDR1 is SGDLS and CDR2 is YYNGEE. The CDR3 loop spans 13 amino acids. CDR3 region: CASSVGWGYEQYF. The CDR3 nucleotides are TGTGCCAGCAGCGTAGGATGGGGTTACGAGCAGTACTTC.

The CDR3 loop reads CASSLQTVRRNTGELFF. CDR3 coding DNA: TGTGCCAGCAGTCTTCAGACGGTGCGACGGAACACCGGGGAGCTGTTTTTT. The chain has TRBV27 and TRBJ2-2; D not certain. Per germline, CDR1 MNHEY and CDR2 SMNVEV (reference sequence). Deletions cut 5 bases from V and 1 base from J, with 17 bases between. The CDR3 runs 17 residues.

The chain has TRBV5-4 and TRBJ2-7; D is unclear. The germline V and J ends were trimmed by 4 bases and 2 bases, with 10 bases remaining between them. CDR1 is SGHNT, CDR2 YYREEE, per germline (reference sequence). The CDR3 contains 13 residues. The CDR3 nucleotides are TGTGCCAGCAGCCCCTCCCCCCCCTACGAGCAGTACTTC. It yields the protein CASSPSPPYEQYF.